This entry is about one TCR beta chain. Its antigen is undetermined. The sample originates from a study of cytomegalovirus exposure and HLA in healthy donors. The PCR made use of 60 Vbeta and 13 Jbeta primers. The protocol was immunoSEQ multiplex PCR, while the TCRdb copy is restricted to in-frame clones and leaves out a portion. The sample has just over 150,000 clones; the top ten hold under 2.5%. V lost 3 bases and J lost 4, with 13 bases in between. The length of the CDR3 is 15 residues. From germline, CDR1 is SGDLS and CDR2 YYNGEE. General study points: Altogether, about 160 TCR beta chains were recorded as cytomegalovirus-associated. A later analysis linked a missense DCLRE1C variant to TCR beta V- and J-gene trimming. TCR beta sequences reportedly predicted most subjects' HLA-A and HLA-B alleles accurately.

The chain links TRBV9 to TRBJ2-2; a weak D match, TRBD1 (6 bases). The TCR originated in a man aged 30-40 years in good health and CMV-seronegative. Source material: PBMCs. CDR3 loop: CASSATGGSTGELFF. CDR3 sequence (DNA): TGTGCCAGCAGCGCGACAGGCGGCAGCACCGGGGAGCTGTTTTTT. Drawing the rest from reference TRBV9 and TRBJ2-2, the complete variable domain is DSGVTQTPKHLITATGQRVTLRCSPRSGDLSVYWYQQSLDQGLQFLIQYYNGEERAKGNILERFSAQQFPDLHSELNLSSLELGDSALYFCASSATGGSTGELFFGEGSRLTVL.